The 27 T cell receptor beta chains listed next were all sequenced from one sample in a study of blood T cell repertoires in COVID-19. Produced via immunoSEQ multiplex PCR; TCRdb's table is partial and in-frame only. The repertoire has about 300,000 clones, around four fifths of them found once; the top ten carry approximately 1.1%. Sequencing was carried out using peripheral blood. The receptors were sampled from a woman aged 45 to 65 with acute or convalescent COVID-19.

Only a few counts were recorded for this clone. The J gene is TRBJ2-2, the V gene TRBV19; a weak D match, TRBD2 (6 bases). Trimming shortened V by 0 bases and J by 4 bases, and 9 bases separated the two germline ends. Germline loops: CDR1 LNHDA, CDR2 SQIVND (reference sequence). This CDR3 comprises 15 residues. The CDR3 DNA is TGTGCCAGTAGTATAGACAAGCGGGTCACCGGGGAGCTGTTTTTT. Its translation: CASSIDKRVTGELFF.

The rearrangement links TRBV30 to TRBJ1-6; 7 bases align to TRBD1. With 8 bases clipped from V and 10 bases from J, the junction kept 11 bases outside the gene matches. CDR3 length: 13 residues. Germline assignment: CDR1 GTSNPN and CDR2 SVGIG (reference sequence). The CDR3 reads CARNQGEGSPLHF. CDR3 sequence (DNA): TGTGCCCGGAATCAGGGGGAAGGATCACCCCTCCACTTT.

The rearrangement links TRBV2 to TRBJ1-5; 11 nucleotides agree with TRBD1. Losses at the gene ends were 7 bases for V and 5 bases for J; bases not matched to a gene: 7. This CDR3 spans 15 amino acids. Germline CDR1 is SNHLY and CDR2 is FYNNEI. The CDR3 region is CASKGGQGVYQPQHF. In nucleotides, the CDR3 is TGTGCCAGCAAGGGGGGACAGGGGGTTTATCAGCCCCAGCATTTT.

This clone was detected once. This chain links TRBV6-6 with TRBJ1-2, with TRBD1 matching 8 bases. With 11 bases clipped from V and 6 bases from J, the junction kept 11 bases outside the gene matches. CDR3 size: 13 residues. CDR1 and CDR2 from the germline V gene are MNHNY and SVGAGI (reference sequence). CDR3 sequence: CASNDGQGDGYTF. The CDR3 DNA reads TGTGCCTCTAATGATGGACAGGGCGATGGCTACACCTTC.

The chain is built from TRBV19 and TRBJ1-5; tentative D call: TRBD1 (6 bases). The CDR3 is 14 amino acids. Germline V gene lookup returns CDR1 LNHDA and CDR2 SQIVND (reference sequence). Trimming removed 6 bases at V and 6 bases at J, with 15 bases between. CDR3: CASSPTGSSQPQHF. DNA of the CDR3: TGTGCCAGTAGCCCCACAGGGTCAAGTCAGCCCCAGCATTTT.

V gene TRBV6-5 combines with J gene TRBJ1-4, with TRBD1 matching 7 bases. The CDR3 runs 13 residues. Germline lookup yields CDR1 MNHEY and CDR2 SVGAGI. The V gene end was trimmed by 8 bases and the J gene end by 3 bases; junction bases not matched to a gene: 3. CDR3 bases: TGTGCCAGCTCCGGGACAGCTAATGAAAAACTGTTTTTT. Amino acid sequence: CASSGTANEKLFF.

The chain combines TRBV5-1 with TRBJ1-4, with 7 bases that match TRBD1. Germline CDR1 is SGHRS and CDR2 is YFSETQ. V lost 5 bases and J lost 4; bases outside the gene matches: 11. The CDR3 has 16 amino acids. CDR3 sequence: CASRALEAGGNEKLFF. The CDR3 DNA reads as TGCGCCAGCAGGGCCCTCGAGGCAGGGGGTAATGAAAAACTGTTTTTT.

The V gene is TRBV5-1, the J gene TRBJ2-7; TRBD2 aligns across 7 bases. The trim removed 4 bases at V and 0 bases at J, leaving 4 bases unmatched. From germline, CDR1 is SGHRS and CDR2 YFSETQ. This CDR3 is 14 amino acids long. CDR3 amino acids: CASSLPSGSYEQYF. CDR3 coding DNA: TGCGCCAGCAGCCTGCCTAGCGGCTCCTACGAGCAGTACTTC. The complete variable domain, with remaining parts taken from reference TRBV5-1 and TRBJ2-7, reads KAGVTQTPRYLIKTRGQQVTLSCSPISGHRSVSWYQQTPGQGLQFLFEYFSETQRNKGNFPGRFSGRQFSNSRSEMNVSTLELGDSALYLCASSLPSGSYEQYFGPGTRLTVT.

The chain is built from TRBV3-1 (or the pseudogene TRBV3-2) and TRBJ2-6; D is perhaps TRBD2 (6 bases). From germline, CDR1 is LGHDT and CDR2 YNNKEL (reference sequence). This CDR3 is built from 16 residues. V was pared by 3 bases and J by 2 bases, with 11 bases between. The CDR3 sequence: CASSHPAGTGANVLTF. The CDR3 DNA follows: TGTGCCAGCAGCCACCCCGCGGGGACTGGGGCCAACGTCCTGACTTTC.

The chain employs TRBV3-1 (or the pseudogene TRBV3-2) and TRBJ2-2, with a possible D match to TRBD1 (5 bases). The CDR3 runs 16 residues. V was pared by 0 bases and J by 3 bases, with 11 bases between. The germline V gene encodes CDR1 LGHDT and CDR2 YNNKEL (reference sequence). CDR3 region: CASSQDQGSDTGELFF. DNA for the CDR3: TGTGCCAGCAGCCAAGATCAGGGTTCGGACACCGGGGAGCTGTTTTTT.

This chain uses TRBV2 with TRBJ2-3, with 15 nucleotides matching TRBD2. The V gene end was trimmed by 6 bases and the J gene end by 4 bases; junction bases not matched to a gene: 11. The CDR3 is 18 residues long. CDR1 and CDR2 from the germline V gene are SNHLY and FYNNEI. CDR3 in amino acids: CASRAGTSGGTEADTQYF. DNA for the CDR3: TGTGCCAGCAGGGCGGGGACTAGCGGGGGGACTGAGGCAGATACGCAGTATTTT.

The chain recombines TRBV19 with TRBJ1-2, with 9 nucleotides matching TRBD1. After removal of 4 bases from V and 5 bases from J, the junction contained 8 bases not matched to a gene. The CDR3 length is 15 residues. From germline, CDR1 is LNHDA and CDR2 SQIVND (reference sequence). CDR3 nucleotide sequence: TGTGCCAGTAGTAATCGGGACAGGGACAGTTATGGCTACACCTTC. Translating gives CASSNRDRDSYGYTF.

The rearrangement links TRBV11-2 to TRBJ1-5; possibly TRBD1 for D (6 bases). CDR1 is SGHAT, CDR2 FQNNGV, per germline. V was shortened by 0 bases and J by 6 bases, with 15 bases between the two germline ends. This CDR3 region has 16 residues. CDR3 nucleotides: TGTGCCAGCAGCTTAGACGGACAGTTTGAGGGTCAGCCCCAGCATTTT. Translation gives CASSLDGQFEGQPQHF.

V is TRBV13 and J is TRBJ2-3; 8 nucleotides match TRBD2. This CDR3 spans 14 amino acids. The germline CDR1 and CDR2 sequences are PRHDT and FYEKMQ (reference sequence). The V gene end was trimmed by 3 bases and the J gene end by 4 bases; junction bases not matched to a gene: 3. CDR3: CASSLGSGADTQYF. The CDR3 coding sequence is TGTGCCAGCAGCTTGGGTAGCGGGGCAGATACGCAGTATTTT.

The chain combines TRBV9 with TRBJ2-3, with 11 nucleotides matching TRBD2. The CDR3 runs 14 residues. Germline loops: CDR1 SGDLS, CDR2 YYNGEE. V gave up 4 bases and J gave up 3 bases; unmatched junction bases: 1. As DNA, the CDR3 is TGTGCCAGCAGCCTAGCGGGAGGAACAGATACGCAGTATTTT. Translated: CASSLAGGTDTQYF.

The chain uses TRBV3-1 (or the pseudogene TRBV3-2) and TRBJ1-1; 11 nucleotides line up with TRBD1. The J segment lost 5 bases and the V segment lost 2 bases, leaving 10 bases of the junction unmatched. CDR3 length: 17 residues. CDR1 and CDR2 (germline): LGHDT, YNNKEL (reference sequence). CDR3 residues: CASSQTKGQGARTEAFF. CDR3 coding DNA: TGTGCCAGCAGCCAAACGAAAGGACAGGGGGCCCGAACTGAAGCTTTCTTT.

The chain recombines TRBV30 with TRBJ1-4; D may be TRBD1 (6 bases). CDR1 and CDR2 from the germline V gene are GTSNPN and SVGIG (reference sequence). This CDR3 contains 15 residues. Trimming cost V 2 bases and J 4 bases, with 14 bases left between them. CDR3 sequence (DNA): TGTGCCTGGAGTCGGCAGGGGCAAATTAATGAAAAACTGTTTTTT. Amino acids: CAWSRQGQINEKLFF.

J is TRBJ1-6 and V is TRBV2; 7 nucleotides line up with TRBD1. The V gene end was trimmed by 4 bases and the J gene end by 0 bases; junction bases not matched to a gene: 3. The CDR3 totals 16 residues. In germline, CDR1 is SNHLY, CDR2 FYNNEI. CDR3 protein: CASSVTGSSYNSPLHF. The CDR3 nucleotides are TGTGCCAGCAGTGTGACAGGGAGCTCCTATAATTCACCCCTCCACTTT.

The chain carries TRBV7-9 and TRBJ2-3; 11 bases line up with TRBD2. The V and J ends lost 5 bases and 6 bases, in that order; junction bases with no gene match: 7. Germline-derived CDR1 and CDR2 are SEHNR and FQNEAQ (reference sequence). The CDR3 spans 15 residues. The CDR3 loop reads CASSSPSSGGDTQYF. Written as DNA, the CDR3 is TGTGCCAGCAGCAGCCCCTCTAGCGGGGGGGATACGCAGTATTTT.

The chain recombines TRBV29-1 with TRBJ1-1; 8 nucleotides agree with TRBD1. The CDR3 totals 15 residues. V dropped 6 bases and J dropped 1; count of bases not matched to a gene: 10. The V gene's germline CDR1 is SQVTM and CDR2 ANQGSEA. Written as DNA, the CDR3 is TGCAGCGTCTATGTTCAACAGGGGGAGAACACTGAAGCTTTCTTT. This gives the protein CSVYVQQGENTEAFF.

The rearrangement links TRBV5-6 to TRBJ2-7, with 7 bases identical to TRBD1. Germline values: CDR1 SGHDT, CDR2 YYEEEE. This CDR3 region has 15 residues. Trimming removed 3 bases from V and 2 bases from J; junction bases left unmatched: 8. CDR3 protein: CASSSRGQPTYEQYV. DNA of the CDR3: TGTGCCAGCAGCTCAAGGGGACAGCCAACCTACGAGCAGTACGTC.

The chain recombines TRBV5-1 with TRBJ2-2; 14 bases agree with TRBD2. The CDR3 covers 21 residues. Looked up from germline, CDR1 is SGHRS and CDR2 is YFSETQ. After removal of 0 bases from V and 3 bases from J, the junction contained 13 bases not matched to a gene. The CDR3: CASSLVGLAGAKRRDTGELFF. CDR3 DNA sequence: TGCGCCAGCAGCTTGGTGGGACTAGCGGGGGCCAAACGGAGAGACACCGGGGAGCTGTTTTTT.

V is TRBV5-1 and J is TRBJ2-7, with TRBD2 as a possible D gene (6 bases). The germline CDR1 and CDR2 sequences are SGHRS and YFSETQ. The V end was cut by 4 bases, the J end by 5 bases, with 13 bases between. The CDR3 is 13 amino acids. CDR3 DNA sequence: TGCGCCAGCAGCCTGGCGGGGAACAACGAGCAGTACGTC. The encoded protein is CASSLAGNNEQYV.

The chain combines TRBV10-2 with TRBJ1-5; 8 nucleotides match TRBD1. The germline gives CDR1 WSHSY, CDR2 SAAADI. This CDR3 spans 15 amino acids. The V gene end was trimmed by 7 bases and the J gene end by 1 base; junction bases not matched to a gene: 6. CDR3 in amino acids: CASNDRGGSNQPQHF. For the CDR3, the DNA is TGCGCCAGCAACGACAGGGGAGGCAGCAATCAGCCCCAGCATTTT.

The J gene is TRBJ2-1, the V gene TRBV6-4; 10 nucleotides line up with TRBD2. In germline, CDR1 is MRHNA, CDR2 SNTAGT. Unmatched junction bases numbered 9, after V lost 4 bases and J lost 9 bases. The CDR3 contains 15 residues. CDR3 protein: CASSGRLAGEAEQFF. CDR3 in DNA: TGTGCCAGCAGTGGACGGCTAGCGGGAGAGGCTGAGCAGTTCTTC.

The rearrangement links TRBV2 to TRBJ2-1; 13 bases are shared with TRBD2. Germline-derived CDR1 and CDR2 are SNHLY and FYNNEI. The ends lost 8 bases at V and 7 bases at J; junction bases unmatched: 5. The CDR3 totals 14 residues. CDR3 sequence reads: CASLGLAGVNEQFF. The CDR3 DNA follows: TGTGCCAGCTTAGGACTAGCGGGAGTGAATGAGCAGTTCTTC.

The chain is built from TRBV11-3 and TRBJ1-1; 7 positions match TRBD1. Trimming took 5 bases from V and 3 from J; bases not matched to a gene: 3. Germline lookup yields CDR1 SGHNT and CDR2 YENEEA. The CDR3 has 13 amino acids. In nucleotides, the CDR3 is TGTGCCAGCAGCAAAGACAGGGACACTGAAGCTTTCTTT. It specifies CASSKDRDTEAFF.